Below, 6 T cell receptor beta chains from the same sample are listed, as sequenced in a study of PD-1 blockade in classical Hodgkin lymphoma. Some clones are missing from TCRdb's copy, which holds only in-frame ones; the method was immunoSEQ multiplex PCR. The data show approximately 79,000 clones, approximately 91% seen once. In every patient, relapse followed autologous stem cell transplantation, while exposure to brentuximab vedotin differed. Sequencing used peripheral blood mononuclear cells (PBMCs), obtained before the second cycle of nivolumab. These receptors all come from a human donor with classical Hodgkin lymphoma.

Remarks on this clone: This specimen includes other DNA sequences encoding the same CDR3. J is TRBJ1-5 and V is TRBV7-8; TRBD1 matches at 9 bases. Trimming at V came to 11 bases and at J to 5 bases, leaving 4 bases not matched to a gene. This CDR3 has 12 residues. The germline V gene encodes CDR1 SGHVS and CDR2 FQNEAQ. Here the CDR3 reads CASGQGHQPQHF. CDR3 bases: TGTGCCTCAGGACAGGGGCATCAGCCCCAGCATTTT.

The rearrangement uses TRBV5-6 and TRBJ1-2; weak D call: TRBD1 (5 bases). The CDR3 contains 16 residues. The V end lost 5 bases, the J end lost 5 bases, and 22 bases lay between the germline ends. The germline gives CDR1 SGHDT, CDR2 YYEEEE. The CDR3 sequence is CASRLRRDGVLYGYTF. The CDR3 DNA follows: TGTGCCAGCAGATTAAGGCGGGACGGAGTCTTATATGGCTACACCTTC.

The gene calls are TRBV19 and TRBJ2-7; D not resolved. The germline V and J ends were trimmed by 3 bases and 0 bases, with 15 bases remaining between them. Germline V gene lookup returns CDR1 LNHDA and CDR2 SQIVND (reference sequence). The CDR3 covers 16 residues. The CDR3 reads CASSIPSGPSSYEQYF. The CDR3 DNA reads TGTGCCAGTAGTATCCCGTCCGGCCCGAGCTCCTACGAGCAGTACTTC. The variable domain in full, completed from reference TRBV19 and TRBJ2-7, reads DGGITQSPKYLFRKEGQNVTLSCEQNLNHDAMYWYRQDPGQGLRLIYYSQIVNDFQKGDIAEGYSVSREKKESFPLTVTSAQKNPTAFYLCASSIPSGPSSYEQYFGPGTRLTVT.

The chain joins TRBV4-2 to TRBJ2-1; D is uncertain. V lost 0 bases and J lost 9, with 12 bases in between. The germline V gene has CDR1 LGHNA and CDR2 YNFKEQ. The CDR3 extends over 14 amino acids. The CDR3 nucleotides are TGTGCCAGCAGCCAAGAGGAGCTTTTGACTGAGCAGTTCTTC. Its protein is CASSQEELLTEQFF.

This rearrangement joins TRBV30 to TRBJ1-2, with unresolved D. V was shortened by 5 bases and J by 1 base, with 11 bases between the two germline ends. Germline assignment: CDR1 GTSNPN and CDR2 SVGIG (reference sequence). This CDR3 region has 13 residues. The CDR3 coding sequence is TGTGCCTGGGGAGAGCCTTTTAACTATGGCTACACCTTC. Protein sequence: CAWGEPFNYGYTF.

The V call is TRBV9, the J call TRBJ2-7; TRBD2 matches 11 bases. Trimming at V came to 3 bases and at J to 7 bases, leaving 6 bases not matched to a gene. CDR1 SGDLS and CDR2 YYNGEE come from the germline V gene. This CDR3 comprises 14 residues. In DNA form, the CDR3 reads TGTGCCAGCAGCGATGGACTAGCGGGTGAAGAGCAGTACTTC. This encodes CASSDGLAGEEQYF.